This TCR beta chain was recovered during a study of cytomegalovirus exposure and HLA in healthy donors. Study conclusions and caveats: Productive rates of about 87% or about 30% were seen for most TCR beta V segments in an earlier analysis. TCR beta sequences reportedly predicted most subjects' HLA-A and HLA-B alleles accurately.

As for this clone: What it recognizes is unknown.

The CDR3 contains 13 residues. The germline V gene encodes CDR1 MNHEY and CDR2 SVGAGI. The germline V and J ends were trimmed by 0 bases and 9 bases, with 10 bases remaining between them. Primers for the PCR totalled 60 Vbeta and 13 Jbeta. How the authors handled the data: Approximately 79 million unique TCR beta chains, about 10 million of them shared, were counted by a later analysis. Assay: immunoSEQ multiplex PCR; the TCRdb copy retains only in-frame clones and omits some. That table is the source of V, J and clone size, and D and trimming were worked out from the DNA. The sample carries fewer than 250,000 clones, about nine tenths recorded once.

This TCR was recovered from a boy aged 2 to 10 in good health and CMV-seronegative. Sequencing was performed on PBMCs. The V call is TRBV6-5, the J call TRBJ2-3; D not resolved. The CDR3 DNA reads as TGTGCCAGCAGTTACTCGAACTATGGCACGCAGTATTTT. It yields the protein CASSYSNYGTQYF.